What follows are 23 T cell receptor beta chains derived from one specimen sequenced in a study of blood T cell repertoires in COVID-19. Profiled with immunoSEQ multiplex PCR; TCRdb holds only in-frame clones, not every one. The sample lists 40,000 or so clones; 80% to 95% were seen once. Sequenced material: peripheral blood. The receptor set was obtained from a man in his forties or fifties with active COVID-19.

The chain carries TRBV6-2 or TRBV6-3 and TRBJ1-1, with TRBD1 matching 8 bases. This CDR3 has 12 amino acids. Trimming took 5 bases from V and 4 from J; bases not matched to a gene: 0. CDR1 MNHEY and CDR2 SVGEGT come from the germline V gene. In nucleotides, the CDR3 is TGTGCCAGCAGTACAGGGGGCACTGAAGCTTTCTTT. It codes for CASSTGGTEAFF.

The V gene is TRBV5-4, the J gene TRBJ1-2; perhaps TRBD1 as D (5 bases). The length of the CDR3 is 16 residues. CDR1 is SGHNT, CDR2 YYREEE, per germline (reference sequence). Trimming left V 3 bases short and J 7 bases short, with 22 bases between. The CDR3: CASSSPPGGGSFGYTF. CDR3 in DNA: TGTGCCAGCAGCTCACCCCCCGGGGGAGGAAGTTTTGGCTACACCTTC.

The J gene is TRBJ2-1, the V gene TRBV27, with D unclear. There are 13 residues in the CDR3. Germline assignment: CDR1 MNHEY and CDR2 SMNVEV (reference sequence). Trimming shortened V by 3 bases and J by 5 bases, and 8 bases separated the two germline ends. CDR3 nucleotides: TGTGCCAGCAGTTTCCACGGAGACAATGAGCAGTTCTTC. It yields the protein CASSFHGDNEQFF.

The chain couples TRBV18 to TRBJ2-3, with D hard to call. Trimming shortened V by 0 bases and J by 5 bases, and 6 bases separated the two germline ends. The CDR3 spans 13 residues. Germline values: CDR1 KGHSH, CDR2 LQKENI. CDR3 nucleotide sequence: TGTGCCAGCTCACCACCGTCGGGAGATACGCAGTATTTT. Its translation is CASSPPSGDTQYF.

The CDR3 DNA reads as TGTGCCAGAAGCATGGAGCGGGAGTTAAGAAACAATGAGCAGTTCTTC. As protein: CARSMERELRNNEQFF. This sequence joins TRBV5-3 and TRBJ2-1; 8 positions agree with TRBD2. TRBV5-3 is designated an ORF whose function remains uncertain. The V gene end was trimmed by 4 bases and the J gene end by 5 bases; junction bases not matched to a gene: 11. The CDR3 extends over 16 amino acids.

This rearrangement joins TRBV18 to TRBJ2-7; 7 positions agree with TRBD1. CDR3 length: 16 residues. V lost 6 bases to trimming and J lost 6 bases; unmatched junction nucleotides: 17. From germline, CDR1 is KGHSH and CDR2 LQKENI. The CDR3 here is CASSPQSGTASGEQYF. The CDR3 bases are TGTGCCAGCTCCCCTCAATCTGGGACAGCCTCTGGCGAGCAGTACTTC.

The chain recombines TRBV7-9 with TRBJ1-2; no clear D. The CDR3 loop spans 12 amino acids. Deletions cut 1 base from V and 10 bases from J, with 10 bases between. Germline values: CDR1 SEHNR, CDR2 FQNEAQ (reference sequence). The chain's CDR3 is CASSLGVLSYTF. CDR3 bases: TGTGCCAGCAGCTTAGGAGTGTTATCCTACACCTTC. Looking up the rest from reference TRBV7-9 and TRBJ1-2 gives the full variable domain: DTGVSQNPRHKITKRGQNVTFRCDPISEHNRLYWYRQTLGQGPEFLTYFQNEAQLEKSRLLSDRFSAERPKGSFSTLEIQRTEQGDSAMYLCASSLGVLSYTFGSGTRLTVV.

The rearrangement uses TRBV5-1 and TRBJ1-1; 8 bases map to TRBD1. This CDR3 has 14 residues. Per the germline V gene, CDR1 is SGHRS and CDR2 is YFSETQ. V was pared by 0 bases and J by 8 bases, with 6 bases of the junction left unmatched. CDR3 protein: CASSLGSQGAEAFF. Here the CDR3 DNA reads TGCGCCAGCAGCTTGGGATCTCAGGGGGCGGAAGCTTTCTTT.

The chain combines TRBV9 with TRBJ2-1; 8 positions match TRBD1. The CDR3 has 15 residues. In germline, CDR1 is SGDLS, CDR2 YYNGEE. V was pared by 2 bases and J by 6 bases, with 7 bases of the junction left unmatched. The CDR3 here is CASSVFGQGPNEQFF. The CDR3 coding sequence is TGTGCCAGCAGCGTCTTCGGACAGGGTCCCAATGAGCAGTTCTTC.

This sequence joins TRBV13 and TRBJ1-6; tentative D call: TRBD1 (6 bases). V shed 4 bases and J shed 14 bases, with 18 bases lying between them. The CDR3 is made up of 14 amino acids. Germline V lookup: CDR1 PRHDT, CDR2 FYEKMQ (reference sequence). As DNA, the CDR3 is TGTGCCAGCAGCTCGACAGGTCTAAAGGGATCCCTCCACTTT. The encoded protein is CASSSTGLKGSLHF. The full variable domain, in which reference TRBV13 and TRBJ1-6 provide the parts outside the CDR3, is AAGVIQSPRHLIKEKRETATLKCYPIPRHDTVYWYQQGPGQDPQFLISFYEKMQSDKGSIPDRFSAQQFSDYHSELNMSSLELGDSALYFCASSSTGLKGSLHFGNGTRLTVT.

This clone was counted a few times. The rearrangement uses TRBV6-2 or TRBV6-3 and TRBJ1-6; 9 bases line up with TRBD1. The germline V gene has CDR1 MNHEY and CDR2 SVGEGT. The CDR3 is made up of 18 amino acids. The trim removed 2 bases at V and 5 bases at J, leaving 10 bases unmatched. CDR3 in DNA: TGTGCCAGCAGTTACGGGGAGGACAGGGGCTTCCATAATTCACCCCTCCACTTT. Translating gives CASSYGEDRGFHNSPLHF.

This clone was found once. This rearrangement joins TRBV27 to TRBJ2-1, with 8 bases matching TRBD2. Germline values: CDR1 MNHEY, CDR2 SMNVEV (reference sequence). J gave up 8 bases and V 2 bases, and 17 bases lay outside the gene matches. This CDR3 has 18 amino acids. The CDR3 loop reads CASSLQGTLGGRSDEQFF. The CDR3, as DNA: TGTGCCAGCAGTTTACAGGGGACGCTAGGCGGGAGGAGCGATGAGCAGTTCTTC.

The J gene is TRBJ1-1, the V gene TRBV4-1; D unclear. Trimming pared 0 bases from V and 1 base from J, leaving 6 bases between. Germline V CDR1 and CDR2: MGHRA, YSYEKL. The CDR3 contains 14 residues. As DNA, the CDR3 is TGCGCCAGCAGCCAAGAGGGGAGGAACACTGAAGCTTTCTTT. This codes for CASSQEGRNTEAFF.

CDR3 DNA: TGTGCCAGCAGCGAGACAGGGGGGCGGAACACTGAAGCTTTCTTT. The encoded protein is CASSETGGRNTEAFF. The chain links TRBV9 to TRBJ1-1; 9 bases align to TRBD1. V lost 3 bases, J lost 1 base, and 4 bases stayed unmatched. CDR1 and CDR2 (germline): SGDLS, YYNGEE. The CDR3 consists of 15 residues.

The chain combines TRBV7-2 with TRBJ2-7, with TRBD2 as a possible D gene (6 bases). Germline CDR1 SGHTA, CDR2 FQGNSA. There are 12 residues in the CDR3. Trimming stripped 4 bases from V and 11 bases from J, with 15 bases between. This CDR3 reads CASSSRGGEKYF. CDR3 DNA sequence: TGTGCCAGCAGCTCCCGGGGAGGAGAAAAGTACTTC.

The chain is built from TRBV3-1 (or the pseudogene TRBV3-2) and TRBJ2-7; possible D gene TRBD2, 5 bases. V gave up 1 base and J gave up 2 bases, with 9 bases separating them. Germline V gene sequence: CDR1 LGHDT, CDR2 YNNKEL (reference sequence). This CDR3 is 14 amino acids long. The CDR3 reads CASSQGGLTYEQYF. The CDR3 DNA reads TGTGCCAGCAGCCAAGGCGGACTCACCTACGAGCAGTACTTC.

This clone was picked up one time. CDR3 protein: CASSQGGSGGYEQYF. In nucleotides, the CDR3 is TGTGCCAGCAGCCAAGGGGGCAGCGGGGGTTACGAGCAGTACTTC. V is TRBV3-1 (or the pseudogene TRBV3-2) and J is TRBJ2-7; 8 positions agree with TRBD2. Germline loops: CDR1 LGHDT, CDR2 YNNKEL (reference sequence). V was clipped by 1 base and J by 4 bases; unmatched bases: 6. The CDR3 length is 15 residues.

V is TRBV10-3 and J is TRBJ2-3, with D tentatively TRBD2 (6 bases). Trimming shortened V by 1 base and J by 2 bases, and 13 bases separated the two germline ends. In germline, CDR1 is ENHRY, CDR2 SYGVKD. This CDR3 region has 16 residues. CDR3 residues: CAISEFSGPPTDTQYF. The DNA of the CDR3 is TGTGCCATCAGTGAGTTTAGCGGTCCTCCCACAGATACGCAGTATTTT.

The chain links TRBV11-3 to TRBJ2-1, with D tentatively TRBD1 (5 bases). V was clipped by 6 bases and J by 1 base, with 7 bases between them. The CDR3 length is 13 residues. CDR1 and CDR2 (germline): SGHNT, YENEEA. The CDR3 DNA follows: TGTGCCAGCAGTGACAGATCCTACAATGAGCAGTTCTTC. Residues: CASSDRSYNEQFF. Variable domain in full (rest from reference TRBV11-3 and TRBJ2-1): EAGVVQSPRYKIIEKKQPVAFWCNPISGHNTLYWYLQNLGQGPELLIRYENEEAVDDSQLPKDRFSAERLKGVDSTLKIQPAELGDSAVYLCASSDRSYNEQFFGPGTRLTVL.

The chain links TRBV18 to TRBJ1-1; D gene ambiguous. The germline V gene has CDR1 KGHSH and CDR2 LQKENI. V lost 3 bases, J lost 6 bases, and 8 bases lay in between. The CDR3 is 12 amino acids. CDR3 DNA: TGTGCCAGCTCACCCGTCCTCTCTGAAGCTTTCTTT. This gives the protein CASSPVLSEAFF.

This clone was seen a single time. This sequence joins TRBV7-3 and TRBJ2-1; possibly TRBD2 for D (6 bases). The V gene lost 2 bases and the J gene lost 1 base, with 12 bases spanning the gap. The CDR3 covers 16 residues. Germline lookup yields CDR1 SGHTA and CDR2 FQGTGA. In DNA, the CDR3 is TGTGCCAGCAGCTTAGGGAGGTTAGGGTCCTACAATGAGCAGTTCTTC. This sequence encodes CASSLGRLGSYNEQFF.

In DNA form, the CDR3 reads TGTGCCAGCAGTCAAGGGGCCACAGGGGAGTTTGACTACGAGCAGTACTTC. Its protein product is CASSQGATGEFDYEQYF. V usage is TRBV7-9 and J usage is TRBJ2-7; 7 bases are a match to TRBD1. This CDR3 is 17 amino acids long. Looked up from germline, CDR1 is SEHNR and CDR2 is FQNEAQ (reference sequence). The J segment lost 3 bases and the V segment lost 6 bases, leaving 17 bases of the junction unmatched.

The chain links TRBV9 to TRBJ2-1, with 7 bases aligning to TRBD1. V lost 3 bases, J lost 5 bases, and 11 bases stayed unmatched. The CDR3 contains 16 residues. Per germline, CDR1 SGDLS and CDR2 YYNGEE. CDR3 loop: CASSARGTALDNEQFF. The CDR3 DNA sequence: TGTGCCAGCAGCGCAAGAGGGACAGCGCTCGACAATGAGCAGTTCTTC.